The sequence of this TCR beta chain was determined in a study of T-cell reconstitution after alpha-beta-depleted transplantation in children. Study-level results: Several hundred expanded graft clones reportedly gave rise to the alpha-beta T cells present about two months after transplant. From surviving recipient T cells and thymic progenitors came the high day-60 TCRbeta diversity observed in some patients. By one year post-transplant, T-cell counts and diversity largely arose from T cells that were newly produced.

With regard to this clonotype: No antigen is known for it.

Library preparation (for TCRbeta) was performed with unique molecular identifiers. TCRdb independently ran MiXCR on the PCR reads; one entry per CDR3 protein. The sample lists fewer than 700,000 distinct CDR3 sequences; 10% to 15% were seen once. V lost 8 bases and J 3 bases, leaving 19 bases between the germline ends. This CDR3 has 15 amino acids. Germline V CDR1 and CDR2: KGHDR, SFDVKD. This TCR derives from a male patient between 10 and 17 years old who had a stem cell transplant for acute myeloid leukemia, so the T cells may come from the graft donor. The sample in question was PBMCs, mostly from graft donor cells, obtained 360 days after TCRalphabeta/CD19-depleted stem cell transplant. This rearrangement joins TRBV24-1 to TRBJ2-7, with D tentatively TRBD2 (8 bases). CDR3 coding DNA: TGTGCCACCACCTACCCGGGAGGGGGCTTCTACGAGCAGTACTTC. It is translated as CATTYPGGGFYEQYF.